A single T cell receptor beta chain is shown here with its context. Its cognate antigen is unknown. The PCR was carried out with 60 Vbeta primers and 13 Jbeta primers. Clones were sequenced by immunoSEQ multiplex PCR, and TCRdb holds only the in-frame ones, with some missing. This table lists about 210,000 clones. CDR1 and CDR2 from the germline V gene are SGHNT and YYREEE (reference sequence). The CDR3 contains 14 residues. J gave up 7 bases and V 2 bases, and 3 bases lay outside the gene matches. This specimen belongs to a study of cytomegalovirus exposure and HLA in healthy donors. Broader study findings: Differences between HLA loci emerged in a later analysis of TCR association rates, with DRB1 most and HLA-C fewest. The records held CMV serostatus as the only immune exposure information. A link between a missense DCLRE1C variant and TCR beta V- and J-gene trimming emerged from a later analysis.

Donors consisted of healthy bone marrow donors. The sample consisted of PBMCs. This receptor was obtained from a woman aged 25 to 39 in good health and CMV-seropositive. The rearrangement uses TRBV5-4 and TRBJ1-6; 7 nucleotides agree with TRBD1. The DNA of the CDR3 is TGTGCCAGCAGCTTTGGGACAGAGAATTCACCCCTCCACTTT. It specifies CASSFGTENSPLHF.